The T cell receptor beta chain under discussion was sequenced for a study of control samples from healthy donors and cancer patients. Sequenced by immunoSEQ multiplex PCR; TCRdb stores in-frame clones only, minus some. The table lists about 51,000 clones, about four fifths of them singletons. Germline assignment: CDR1 LGHNA and CDR2 YNFKEQ. Deletions cut 5 bases from V and 4 bases from J, with 23 bases between. This CDR3 comprises 17 residues. J is TRBJ1-2 and V is TRBV4-2; D may be TRBD1 (5 bases). The TCR was taken from a man in his sixties or seventies in good health. Sequencing was carried out using blood. The CDR3 nucleotides are TGTGCCAGCAGCGCAAGGACAAAAGGGATCAGGATCTATGGCTACACCTTC. Translated, it gives CASSARTKGIRIYGYTF.